Following are 27 T cell receptor beta chains from one sample sequenced in a study of monozygotic twins with inflammatory bowel disease. TCRdb reprocessed the 5' RACE reads and reports one entry per CDR3 protein, with no DNA. Its table records approximately 400,000 distinct CDR3 sequences. The specimen sequenced was blood. All receptors derive from a human donor with ulcerative colitis or Crohn's disease, or a healthy co-twin of an affected twin (not recorded which).

The J gene is TRBJ1-2, the V gene TRBV2. Germline values: CDR1 SNHLY, CDR2 FYNNEI. The CDR3 totals 13 residues. The CDR3 sequence is CASSVAATYGYTF.

V gene TRBV19 combines with J gene TRBJ2-7; there is no DNA to check the TCRdb D call of TRBD1. Looked up from germline, CDR1 is LNHDA and CDR2 is SQIVND (reference sequence). CDR3 size: 14 residues. The CDR3 reads CASGTGTGQYEQYF.

This rearrangement joins TRBV5-4 to TRBJ2-3. The CDR3 is 13 amino acids. Germline V gene lookup returns CDR1 SGHNT and CDR2 YYREEE (reference sequence). The CDR3: CASSHQATDTQYF.

The chain employs TRBV6-5 and TRBJ2-3; no DNA is available, so the TRBD2 call from TCRdb remains unchecked. The CDR3 has 14 amino acids. Germline CDR1 MNHEY, CDR2 SVGAGI. The CDR3 loop is CASSTSGVTDTQYF.

The genes are TRBV29-1 and TRBJ1-2; TCRdb proposes TRBD1, but this gene call is untestable without DNA. This CDR3 has 15 amino acids. The germline CDR1 and CDR2 sequences are SQVTM and ANQGSEA. CDR3 sequence reads: CSVGGGLAREEGYTF.

The genes are TRBV4-3 and TRBJ1-2; TCRdb's assignment of TRBD1 cannot be checked, as there is no DNA. Germline CDR1 LGHNA, CDR2 YSLEER. The CDR3 runs 14 residues. CDR3 residues: CASSHGQGTNGYTF.

V is TRBV25-1 and J is TRBJ2-1; TCRdb's D gene call, TRBD1, goes unchecked for lack of DNA. Germline loops: CDR1 MGHDK, CDR2 SYGVNS. This CDR3 spans 14 amino acids. CDR3: CASSETGANNEQFF. Full variable domain (missing parts from reference TRBV25-1 and TRBJ2-1): EADIYQTPRYLVIGTGKKITLECSQTMGHDKMYWYQQDPGMELHLIHYSYGVNSTEKGDLSSESTVSRIRTEHFPLTLESARPSHTSQYLCASSETGANNEQFFGPGTRLTVL.

The chain is built from TRBV7-3 and TRBJ2-1; TCRdb picks TRBD1, but there is no DNA to check that call. Germline V gene data show CDR1 as SGHTA and CDR2 as FQGTGA. The CDR3 runs to 16 residues. This CDR3 reads CASSPTGTGGDNEQFF.

V is TRBV28 and J is TRBJ2-7. The germline gives CDR1 MDHEN, CDR2 SYDVKM. This CDR3 comprises 17 residues. CDR3 sequence reads: CASSLPLRSVNSYEQYF.

This sequence joins TRBV4-3 and TRBJ2-1; absent DNA, TCRdb's TRBD1 call cannot be checked. The CDR3 loop spans 13 amino acids. Germline CDR1 is LGHNA and CDR2 is YSLEER. The CDR3 is CASSQEEGDEQFF.

This rearrangement joins TRBV5-4 to TRBJ2-1; TCRdb designates TRBD1, a call that cannot be tested without DNA. Germline V gene lookup returns CDR1 SGHNT and CDR2 YYREEE (reference sequence). The CDR3 has 14 amino acids. The CDR3: CASSLRTDNNEQFF.

The chain combines TRBV2 with TRBJ1-5. There are 15 residues in the CDR3. Germline V CDR1 and CDR2: SNHLY, FYNNEI. CDR3 loop: CASGKGRVGNQPQHF.

The V gene is TRBV5-1, the J gene TRBJ2-3. Germline V gene data show CDR1 as SGHRS and CDR2 as YFSETQ. CDR3 length equals 13 residues. The CDR3 is CASSLGQTDTQYF.

V gene TRBV7-8 combines with J gene TRBJ1-1; without DNA, the TCRdb call of TRBD1 cannot be checked. CDR1 is SGHVS and CDR2 is FQNEAQ in the germline V gene. CDR3 size: 12 residues. The CDR3 here is CASSPGVDTAFF.

The genes are TRBV15 and TRBJ2-3; the D call from TCRdb, TRBD2, cannot be confirmed without DNA. CDR1 is LNHNV and CDR2 is YYDKDF in the germline V gene (reference sequence). CDR3 length equals 19 residues. CDR3 protein: CATSDVGRGPPLAPDTQYF.

The chain uses TRBV28 and TRBJ2-3; without DNA, the TCRdb call of TRBD2 cannot be checked. The CDR3 loop spans 17 amino acids. The germline V gene encodes CDR1 MDHEN and CDR2 SYDVKM. CDR3 amino acids: CASSYLWASGRTDTQYF.

The CDR3 sequence: CASSSDRGYSGNTIYF. This sequence joins TRBV5-6 and TRBJ1-3; TCRdb proposes TRBD1, but this gene call is untestable without DNA. This CDR3 contains 16 residues. Germline lookup yields CDR1 SGHDT and CDR2 YYEEEE.

The chain joins TRBV28 to TRBJ2-7. Germline V gene lookup returns CDR1 MDHEN and CDR2 SYDVKM. CDR3 size: 13 residues. The CDR3 here is CASSFRVPYEQYF.

The V and J genes are TRBV11-1 and TRBJ1-5; TCRdb gives TRBD1 as the D gene, but with no DNA this cannot be confirmed. The CDR3 consists of 21 residues. Germline V gives CDR1 SGHAT, CDR2 FQDESV (reference sequence). The chain's CDR3 is CASSFHLSGRGHFDSNQPQHF.

This chain joins TRBV7-2 and TRBJ2-7; lacking DNA, the TRBD1 call made by TCRdb goes unchecked. The CDR3 contains 14 residues. Germline lookup yields CDR1 SGHTA and CDR2 FQGNSA. The CDR3 protein is CASSIRDRRLEQYF.

This chain joins TRBV19 and TRBJ1-1. CDR3 size: 11 residues. CDR1 and CDR2 from the germline V gene are LNHDA and SQIVND (reference sequence). The CDR3 loop is CASSARIEAFF.

The chain links TRBV28 to TRBJ2-7. The CDR3 consists of 13 residues. CDR1 and CDR2 from the germline V gene are MDHEN and SYDVKM. CDR3 region: CASTLTGPYEQYF.

This rearrangement joins TRBV9 to TRBJ1-1. Per germline, CDR1 SGDLS and CDR2 YYNGEE. The CDR3 is 13 amino acids. CDR3 sequence: CASSVSVNTEAFF.

The chain uses TRBV5-1 and TRBJ1-6; TCRdb gives TRBD1 as the D gene, but with no DNA this cannot be confirmed. This CDR3 region has 15 residues. Per germline, CDR1 SGHRS and CDR2 YFSETQ. Here the CDR3 reads CASSSDRGINSPLHF.

V gene TRBV29-1 combines with J gene TRBJ2-1; absent DNA, TCRdb's TRBD1 call cannot be checked. Germline CDR1 is SQVTM and CDR2 is ANQGSEA. The CDR3 length is 14 residues. CDR3 sequence: CSVRGRVSPNVRFF.

The chain employs TRBV18 and TRBJ2-1; no DNA is available, so the TRBD2 call from TCRdb remains unchecked. Germline CDR1 reads KGHSH; CDR2 reads LQKENI. The CDR3 sequence is 16 residues long. The CDR3 loop reads CASSPSQDFGRNEQFF.

The genes are TRBV12-3 or TRBV12-4 and TRBJ2-1; absent DNA, TCRdb's TRBD2 call cannot be checked. The CDR3 contains 18 residues. The CDR3 region is CASRPRTSGGAYYNEQFF.